These 12 T cell receptor beta chains were sequenced from one sample in a study of T cells in Graves' hyperthyroidism and ophthalmopathy. RNA transcripts were the template for amplifying TCR beta CDR3 regions. Researchers ran a first-round RT-PCR on the TCR CDR3 using the HTBI primer set. TCRdb fed the multiplex PCR reads into MiXCR, producing one record per CDR3 protein. The sample has some 700,000 distinct CDR3 sequences; roughly 17% are singletons. Sequenced sample: blood. Receptor source: a man aged 45-65 years with Graves' hyperthyroidism.

This clonotype was counted once. This chain links TRBV12-3 or TRBV12-4 with TRBJ2-2; 10 nucleotides match TRBD1. V was pared by 8 bases and J by 4 bases, with 7 bases of the junction left unmatched. The CDR3 runs to 15 residues. The CDR3 region has the DNA TGTGCCAGCTTCCCGGGACAGGGGCGCACCGGGGAGCTGTTTTTT. This gives the protein CASFPGQGRTGELFF.

This clonotype was seen at least ten times. V gene TRBV28 combines with J gene TRBJ1-2; 8 positions match TRBD1. This CDR3 has 14 amino acids. Germline CDR1 and CDR2: MDHEN and SYDVKM. The V segment lost 6 bases and the J segment 5 bases; nucleotides outside the gene matches: 8. In DNA, the CDR3 is TGTGCCAGCAGGGGGGACAGGTCCTCTTATGGCTACACCTTC. Its protein is CASRGDRSSYGYTF.

There are many counts of this clonotype. The chain links TRBV14 to TRBJ2-5; unclear D gene. With 0 bases removed from V and 5 bases from J, the gap between germline ends came to 7 bases. The V gene's germline CDR1 is SGHDN and CDR2 FVKESK. The CDR3 length is 13 residues. The CDR3 loop reads CASSQDLTETQYF. The CDR3 bases are TGTGCCAGCAGCCAAGATCTAACGGAGACCCAGTACTTC.

The sample holds many counts of this clonotype. V usage is TRBV20-1 and J usage is TRBJ2-3; D is uncertain. The V and J ends lost 5 bases and 3 bases respectively, with 12 bases between them. The CDR3 contains 13 residues. Germline lookup yields CDR1 DFQATT and CDR2 SNEGSKA (reference sequence). CDR3 in amino acids: CSAPSGSTDTQYF. The CDR3, as DNA: TGCAGTGCTCCCTCGGGTAGTACAGATACGCAGTATTTT.

The J gene is TRBJ1-2, the V gene TRBV11-2; tentative D call: TRBD1 (5 bases). The germline V and J ends were trimmed by 5 bases and 5 bases, with 18 bases remaining between them. The germline CDR1 and CDR2 sequences are SGHAT and FQNNGV. The CDR3 length is 15 residues. DNA of the CDR3: TGTGCCAGCAGCCCCGCAATGGGCAGGGAATATGGCTACACCTTC. It specifies CASSPAMGREYGYTF.

The chain uses TRBV28 and TRBJ2-5; TRBD1 might be the D (6 bases). The germline gives CDR1 MDHEN, CDR2 SYDVKM. V lost 3 bases, J lost 5 bases, and 19 bases lay in between. This CDR3 is built from 16 residues. CDR3 in DNA: TGTGCCAGCAGTTTGCCCCTCGTGGGGGCAGGGGAGACCCAGTACTTC. Residues: CASSLPLVGAGETQYF.

This clonotype occurred many times. The chain employs TRBV27 and TRBJ2-7; 8 bases are shared with TRBD2. The CDR3 is 13 amino acids. Germline CDR1 MNHEY, CDR2 SMNVEV (reference sequence). The V segment lost 6 bases and the J segment 3 bases; nucleotides outside the gene matches: 4. The CDR3 DNA sequence: TGTGCCAGCAGCTTAGGGACTAGCTACGAGCAGTACTTC. Translation gives CASSLGTSYEQYF.

This clonotype was observed at least ten times. The chain is built from TRBV15 and TRBJ1-5; no firm D call. The germline gives CDR1 LNHNV, CDR2 YYDKDF (reference sequence). The CDR3 contains 13 residues. Trimming stripped 4 bases from V and 3 bases from J, with 7 bases between. The CDR3 region is CATSTTLNQPQHF. In DNA form, the CDR3 reads TGTGCCACCAGCACTACTCTCAATCAGCCCCAGCATTTT.

This clonotype was seen at least ten times. V gene TRBV5-1 combines with J gene TRBJ2-7; the D gene is possibly TRBD2 (5 bases). CDR1 SGHRS and CDR2 YFSETQ come from the germline V gene. The CDR3 has 12 amino acids. V gave up 4 bases and J gave up 6 bases, with 11 bases separating them. This CDR3 reads CASSPGLSEQYF. CDR3 DNA sequence: TGCGCCAGCAGCCCCGGACTCTCCGAGCAGTACTTC.

The V and J genes are TRBV27 and TRBJ1-1; TRBD1 is a possible D gene (6 bases). The germline V gene encodes CDR1 MNHEY and CDR2 SMNVEV (reference sequence). V lost 1 base and J 1 base, leaving 10 bases between the germline ends. The CDR3 is 15 amino acids. The CDR3 nucleotides read TGTGCCAGCAGTTTATTTGGGGGGGCGAACACTGAAGCTTTCTTT. Translation gives CASSLFGGANTEAFF.

At least ten counts were recorded for this clonotype. The chain uses TRBV9 and TRBJ1-6; 7 bases match TRBD1. V dropped 0 bases and J dropped 11; count of bases not matched to a gene: 11. CDR1 SGDLS and CDR2 YYNGEE come from the germline V gene. This CDR3 region has 16 residues. The CDR3 here is CASSVEGDREGAPLHF. CDR3 DNA: TGTGCCAGCAGCGTAGAGGGCGACAGGGAAGGGGCACCCCTCCACTTT.

At least ten counts were recorded for this clonotype. V and J are TRBV12-3 or TRBV12-4 and TRBJ2-1; D could derive from TRBD1 or TRBD2 (5 bases each). V lost 7 bases and J 4 bases, leaving 20 bases between the germline ends. CDR3 length equals 16 residues. The CDR3 is CASTIGRDWGYNEQFF. The CDR3 DNA follows: TGTGCCAGCACCATTGGACGCGATTGGGGGTACAATGAGCAGTTCTTC.